This entry lists 13 T cell receptor beta chains sequenced from one sample in a study of cytomegalovirus exposure and HLA in healthy donors. Sequenced by immunoSEQ multiplex PCR; TCRdb stores in-frame clones only, minus some. The sample has approximately 65,000 clones; nearly 96% are singletons. Sequenced material: PBMCs. These receptors were obtained from a woman aged 18-30 years in good health and CMV-seropositive.

The rearrangement uses TRBV5-1 and TRBJ2-7, with D possibly TRBD1 on 6 matching bases. Trimming cost V 3 bases and J 2 bases, with 21 bases left between them. The CDR3 spans 17 residues. CDR1 is SGHRS, CDR2 YFSETQ, per germline. CDR3 loop: CASSYFTSGTPAYEQYF. The CDR3 nucleotides read TGCGCCAGCAGCTATTTTACTTCCGGGACACCAGCCTACGAGCAGTACTTC.

V and J are TRBV27 and TRBJ2-2; TRBD1 matches 7 bases. Losses at the gene ends were 1 base for V and 6 bases for J; bases not matched to a gene: 5. The CDR3 totals 15 residues. The germline V gene encodes CDR1 MNHEY and CDR2 SMNVEV (reference sequence). CDR3 residues: CASSLYGTVAGELFF. CDR3 nucleotide sequence: TGTGCCAGCAGTTTATATGGGACAGTGGCCGGGGAGCTGTTTTTT.

The chain joins TRBV21-1 to TRBJ2-1; the table's D call, TRBD2, has no DNA check behind it. TRBV21-1 is flagged as a pseudogene. The length of the CDR3 is 19 residues. The CDR3 protein is CASSKGRRVESLPYNEQFF. CDR3 bases: TGTGCCAGCAGCAAAGGCCGGCGGGTAGAATCCTTGCCCTACAATGAGCAGTTCTTC.

The CDR3 DNA sequence: TGTGCCAGCAGCTTAGCCCCTACTAGCGGCACCGGGGAGCTGTTTTTT. This sequence encodes CASSLAPTSGTGELFF. The rearrangement joins TRBV7-9 to TRBJ2-2, with TRBD2 matching 8 bases. Unmatched junction bases numbered 4, after V lost 0 bases and J lost 4 bases. The V gene's germline CDR1 is SEHNR and CDR2 FQNEAQ (reference sequence). The CDR3 is 16 residues long.

This clone was detected only once. The chain is built from TRBV18 and TRBJ2-4, with 8 bases lining up with TRBD2. CDR1 is KGHSH, CDR2 LQKENI, per germline. V shed 4 bases and J 0 bases; nucleotides not matched to a gene: 8. The CDR3 spans 17 residues. CDR3 residues: CASSLAGTREAKNIQYF. The CDR3 DNA is TGTGCCAGCTCACTTGCCGGGACTAGGGAAGCCAAAAACATTCAGTACTTC.

The chain recombines TRBV28 with TRBJ1-2, with 7 bases fitting TRBD1. The CDR3 loop spans 13 amino acids. Germline loops: CDR1 MDHEN, CDR2 SYDVKM. The V gene end was trimmed by 4 bases and the J gene end by 4 bases; junction bases not matched to a gene: 3. CDR3: CASSSGQTYGYTF. The CDR3 nucleotides read TGTGCCAGCAGTTCGGGACAGACCTATGGCTACACCTTC.

The chain joins TRBV7-6 to TRBJ2-3; 8 positions agree with TRBD2. The germline V gene encodes CDR1 SGHVS and CDR2 FNYEAQ. V dropped 0 bases and J dropped 0; count of bases not matched to a gene: 5. The CDR3 has 17 residues. DNA for the CDR3: TGTGCCAGCAGCTTAGCGGGGGCTAGCGGGAGCACAGATACGCAGTATTTT. Translated: CASSLAGASGSTDTQYF. The variable domain in full, completed from reference TRBV7-6 and TRBJ2-3, reads GAGVSQSPRYKVTKRGQDVALRCDPISGHVSLYWYRQALGQGPEFLTYFNYEAQQDKSGLPNDRFSAERPEGSISTLTIQRTEQRDSAMYRCASSLAGASGSTDTQYFGPGTRLTVL.

The J gene is TRBJ2-1, the V gene TRBV4-2, with D unresolved. This CDR3 has 15 residues. The ends were cut back, 2 bases at V and 1 base at J, with 9 bases in the middle. Looked up from germline, CDR1 is LGHNA and CDR2 is YNFKEQ. The CDR3 protein is CASSQLGPSYNEQFF. CDR3 DNA: TGTGCCAGCAGCCAACTTGGCCCTTCCTACAATGAGCAGTTCTTC.

The rearrangement links TRBV19 to TRBJ1-3; 8 bases are shared with TRBD1. There are 16 residues in the CDR3. Unmatched junction bases numbered 7, after V lost 4 bases and J lost 2 bases. The germline CDR1 and CDR2 sequences are LNHDA and SQIVND (reference sequence). Here the CDR3 reads CASSTLPTGAGNTIYF. CDR3 in DNA: TGTGCCAGTAGTACCCTCCCGACAGGGGCTGGAAACACCATATATTTT.

This sequence joins TRBV6-6 and TRBJ2-3; the match to TRBD2 covers 10 bases. This CDR3 comprises 15 residues. Germline V gives CDR1 MNHNY, CDR2 SVGAGI (reference sequence). V shed 11 bases and J 3 bases; nucleotides not matched to a gene: 11. CDR3 in amino acids: CAHRASGSRTDTQYF. CDR3 bases: TGTGCCCACAGGGCTAGCGGGAGTCGGACAGATACGCAGTATTTT.

The rearrangement joins TRBV14 to TRBJ2-5; D not certain. V was trimmed by 0 bases and J by 4 bases, leaving 12 bases between them. CDR3 length: 15 amino acids. Germline CDR1 SGHDN, CDR2 FVKESK. This chain's CDR3 is CASSQEASFRETQYF. CDR3 sequence (DNA): TGTGCCAGCAGCCAAGAGGCCAGTTTTCGAGAGACCCAGTACTTC.

The rearrangement uses TRBV19 and TRBJ1-5; TRBD1 agrees at 8 bases. Germline lookup yields CDR1 LNHDA and CDR2 SQIVND (reference sequence). The CDR3 is 13 residues long. With V trimmed by 5 bases and J by 11 bases, 8 bases remained unmatched. The CDR3 loop is CASSVDRVRAQHF. The CDR3 bases are TGTGCCAGTAGTGTGGACAGGGTGAGGGCCCAGCATTTT.

The CDR3 DNA follows: TGTGCCAGCAGCAGAGGGACAGGTTATGTTCAGTACTTC. Protein: CASSRGTGYVQYF. The chain carries TRBV27 and TRBJ2-4, with TRBD1 matching 8 bases. The germline CDR1 and CDR2 sequences are MNHEY and SMNVEV (reference sequence). V gave up 6 bases and J gave up 11 bases; unmatched junction bases: 9. The CDR3 extends over 13 amino acids.